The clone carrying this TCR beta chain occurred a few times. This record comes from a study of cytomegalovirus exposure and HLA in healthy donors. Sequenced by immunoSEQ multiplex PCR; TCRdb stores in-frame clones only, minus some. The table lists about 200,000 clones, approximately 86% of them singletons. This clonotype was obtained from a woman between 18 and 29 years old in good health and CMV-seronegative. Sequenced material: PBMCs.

As DNA, the CDR3 is TGTGCCAGTAGTCAACTAGCGGCCTACGAGCAGTACTTC. It yields the protein CASSQLAAYEQYF. V gene TRBV19 combines with J gene TRBJ2-7, with 8 positions matching TRBD2. V shed 5 bases, J shed 2 bases, and the junction held 2 bases outside the gene matches. The CDR3 sequence is 13 residues long. Per germline, CDR1 LNHDA and CDR2 SQIVND (reference sequence).